The count of the clone carrying this TCR beta chain is one. This sample is drawn from a study of blood T cell repertoires in COVID-19. The data were produced by immunoSEQ multiplex PCR, yet TCRdb's version contains in-frame clones alone and is incomplete. Of about 65,000 clones listed, over 85% were seen once; the top ten hold roughly 1.3%. The germline CDR1 and CDR2 sequences are SEHNR and FQNEAQ (reference sequence). The CDR3 covers 14 residues. V was trimmed by 4 bases and J by 4 bases, leaving 13 bases between them. This sequence joins TRBV7-9 and TRBJ1-1; D is possibly TRBD1 (6 bases). This sequence was found in a man in his fifties or sixties with acute or convalescent COVID-19. Sequencing was done on a sample of peripheral blood. The CDR3: CASSSGHLSTEAFF. CDR3 bases: TGTGCCAGCAGCTCGGGACATCTGAGCACTGAAGCTTTCTTT.